This T cell receptor (beta chain) was recorded in a study of technical replicates of blood from several donors. Here immunoSEQ multiplex PCR was the method, and the copy in TCRdb shows in-frame clones only, minus some. The data show 55,000 to 75,000 clones, about 94% seen once. CDR3 length equals 14 residues. V was shortened by 5 bases and J by 3 bases, with 14 bases between the two germline ends. Germline V gene sequence: CDR1 SGHTA, CDR2 FQGNSA. This TCR came from a human donor in good health. Some clones in this sample may be carry-over from other donors' samples. J is TRBJ2-7 and V is TRBV7-2, with D perhaps matching TRBD1 (6 bases). Sample: PBMCs. The CDR3: CASSEDSLLYEQYF. In DNA, the CDR3 is TGTGCCAGCAGCGAGGACAGCCTTCTCTACGAGCAGTACTTC.